This T cell receptor beta chain was sequenced for a study of response to subunit inactivated influenza vaccine. Overall study findings and caveats: It was the authors' suggestion that each seasonal influenza vaccination recruits few new T cells.

TCRdb itself ran the RT-PCR reads through MiXCR, one entry per CDR3 protein. Of about 530,000 distinct CDR3 sequences listed, under 15% are singletons. As concerns this clonotype: What it binds is unknown.

The CDR3 extends over 12 amino acids. V was pared by 9 bases and J by 4 bases, with 11 bases between. Per germline, CDR1 SGHNT and CDR2 YYREEE (reference sequence). Material: PBMCs from blood, obtained 35 to 45 days after vaccination. The chain carries TRBV5-4 and TRBJ2-1, with a tentative D call TRBD2 (5 bases). This TCR was recovered from a man aged 45-60 years who received an inactivated influenza vaccine. The CDR3 nucleotides are TGTGCCATCCATGCGGGTTACAATGAGCAGTTCTTC. This codes for CAIHAGYNEQFF.